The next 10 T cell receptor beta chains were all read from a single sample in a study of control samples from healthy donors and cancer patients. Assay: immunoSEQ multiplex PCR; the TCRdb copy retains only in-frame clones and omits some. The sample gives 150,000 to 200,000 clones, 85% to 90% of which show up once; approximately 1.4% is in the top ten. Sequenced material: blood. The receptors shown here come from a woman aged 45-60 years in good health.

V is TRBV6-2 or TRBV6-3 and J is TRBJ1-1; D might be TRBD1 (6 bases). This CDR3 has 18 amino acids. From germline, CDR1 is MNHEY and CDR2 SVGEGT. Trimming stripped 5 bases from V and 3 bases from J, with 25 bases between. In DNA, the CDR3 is TGTGCCAGCAGTAGGTTGGTCCAACGGTTGGGACACTACACTGAAGCTTTCTTT. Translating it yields CASSRLVQRLGHYTEAFF.

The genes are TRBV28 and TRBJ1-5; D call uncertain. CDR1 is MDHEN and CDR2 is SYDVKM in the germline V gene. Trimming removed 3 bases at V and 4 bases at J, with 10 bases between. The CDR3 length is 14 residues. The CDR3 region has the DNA TGTGCCAGCAGTTTGGTTTACCCGAATCAGCCCCAGCATTTT. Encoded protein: CASSLVYPNQPQHF.

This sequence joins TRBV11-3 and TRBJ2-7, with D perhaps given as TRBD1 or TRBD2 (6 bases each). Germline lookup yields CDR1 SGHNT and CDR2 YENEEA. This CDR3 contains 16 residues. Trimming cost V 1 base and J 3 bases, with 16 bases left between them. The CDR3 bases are TGTGCCAGCAGCTTAGGAGGGGGGCGGCTTGGCTACGAGCAGTACTTC. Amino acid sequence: CASSLGGGRLGYEQYF.

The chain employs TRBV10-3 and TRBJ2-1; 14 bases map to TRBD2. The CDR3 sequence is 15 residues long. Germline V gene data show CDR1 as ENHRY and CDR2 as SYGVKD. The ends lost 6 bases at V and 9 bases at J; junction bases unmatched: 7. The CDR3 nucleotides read TGTGCCATCAGCGAGGGACTAGCGGGGGTGGGTGAGCAGTTCTTC. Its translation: CAISEGLAGVGEQFF.

CDR3 sequence: CASTEGQGAFDMNTEAFF. The CDR3 DNA reads as TGCGCCAGCACAGAAGGGCAGGGGGCGTTCGACATGAACACTGAAGCTTTCTTT. The J gene is TRBJ1-1, the V gene TRBV10-1, with 8 bases that match TRBD1. Unmatched junction bases numbered 16, after V lost 7 bases and J lost 0 bases. The length of the CDR3 is 18 residues. In germline, CDR1 is WNHNN, CDR2 SYGVQD (reference sequence).

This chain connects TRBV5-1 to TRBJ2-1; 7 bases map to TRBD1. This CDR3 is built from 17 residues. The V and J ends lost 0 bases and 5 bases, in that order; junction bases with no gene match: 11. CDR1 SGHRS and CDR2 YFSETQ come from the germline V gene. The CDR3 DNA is TGCGCCAGCAGCTTGGGAAAACCGGGACAGTCGAACAATGAGCAGTTCTTC. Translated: CASSLGKPGQSNNEQFF. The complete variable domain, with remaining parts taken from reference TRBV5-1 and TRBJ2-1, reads KAGVTQTPRYLIKTRGQQVTLSCSPISGHRSVSWYQQTPGQGLQFLFEYFSETQRNKGNFPGRFSGRQFSNSRSEMNVSTLELGDSALYLCASSLGKPGQSNNEQFFGPGTRLTVL.

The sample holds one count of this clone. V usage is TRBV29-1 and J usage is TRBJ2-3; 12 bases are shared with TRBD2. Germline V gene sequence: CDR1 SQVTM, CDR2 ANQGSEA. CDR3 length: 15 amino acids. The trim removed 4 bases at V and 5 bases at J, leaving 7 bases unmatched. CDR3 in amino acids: CSVASSGGVLDTQYF. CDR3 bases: TGCAGCGTTGCGTCTAGCGGGGGGGTATTAGATACGCAGTATTTT.

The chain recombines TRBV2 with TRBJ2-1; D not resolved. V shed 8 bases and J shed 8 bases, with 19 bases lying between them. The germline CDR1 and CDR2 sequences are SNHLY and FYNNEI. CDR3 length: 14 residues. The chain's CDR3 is CASPNPEPGDEQFF. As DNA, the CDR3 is TGTGCCAGCCCAAACCCGGAGCCTGGGGATGAGCAGTTCTTC.

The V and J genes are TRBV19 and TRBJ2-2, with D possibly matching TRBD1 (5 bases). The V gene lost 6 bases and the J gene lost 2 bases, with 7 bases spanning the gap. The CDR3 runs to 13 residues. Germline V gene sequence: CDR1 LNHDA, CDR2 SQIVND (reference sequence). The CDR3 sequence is CASRRTNTGELFF. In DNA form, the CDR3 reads TGTGCCAGTAGACGGACAAACACCGGGGAGCTGTTTTTT.

Written as DNA, the CDR3 is TGTGCCAGCTCACCACCGATAGCGGGGGGACCGAACACCGGGGAGCTGTTTTTT. Translation: CASSPPIAGGPNTGELFF. The rearrangement uses TRBV18 and TRBJ2-2, with 10 bases matching TRBD2. CDR3 length: 18 residues. The germline V gene has CDR1 KGHSH and CDR2 LQKENI. The J segment lost 0 bases and the V segment lost 0 bases, leaving 4 bases of the junction unmatched.